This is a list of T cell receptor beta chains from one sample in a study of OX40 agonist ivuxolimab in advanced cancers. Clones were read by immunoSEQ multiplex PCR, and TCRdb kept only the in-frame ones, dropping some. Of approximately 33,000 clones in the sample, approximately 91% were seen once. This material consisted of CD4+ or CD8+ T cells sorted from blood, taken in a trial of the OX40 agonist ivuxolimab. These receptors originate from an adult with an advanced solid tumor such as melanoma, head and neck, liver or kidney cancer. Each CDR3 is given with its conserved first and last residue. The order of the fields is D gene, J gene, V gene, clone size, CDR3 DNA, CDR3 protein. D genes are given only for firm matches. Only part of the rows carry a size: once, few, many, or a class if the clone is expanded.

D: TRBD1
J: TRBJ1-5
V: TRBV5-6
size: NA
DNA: TGTGCCAGCAGCTCTAACGACAGGGAGTCTCAGCCCCAGCATTTT
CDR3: CASSSNDRESQPQHF

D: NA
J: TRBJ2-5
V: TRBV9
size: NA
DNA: TGTGCCAGCAGTCGCACTTTAGCGGACCAAGAGACCCAGTACTTC
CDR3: CASSRTLADQETQYF

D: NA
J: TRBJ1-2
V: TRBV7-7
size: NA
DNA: TGCGCCAGCAGCCAAGATAGAGGGGGCTATGGCTACACCTTC
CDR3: CASSQDRGGYGYTF

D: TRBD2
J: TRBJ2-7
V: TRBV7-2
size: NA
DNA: TGTGCCAGCAGCCTCCCAGCGGGAGGGCCGGATGAGCAGTACTTC
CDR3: CASSLPAGGPDEQYF

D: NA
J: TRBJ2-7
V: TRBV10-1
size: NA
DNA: TGCGCCAGCAGTGCAGGCAACTACGAGCAGTACTTC
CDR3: CASSAGNYEQYF

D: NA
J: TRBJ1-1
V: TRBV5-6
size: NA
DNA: TGTGCCAGCAGCTTGGGGCATTTGAACACTGAAGCTTTCTTT
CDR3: CASSLGHLNTEAFF

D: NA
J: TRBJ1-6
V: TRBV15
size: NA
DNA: TGTGCCACCAGCGCTCCGCAGTTTGGTTCACCCCTCCACTTT
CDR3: CATSAPQFGSPLHF

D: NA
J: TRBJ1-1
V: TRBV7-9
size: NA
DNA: TGTGCCAGCAGCCGCTGGGATACTATAGAAGCTTTCTTT
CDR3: CASSRWDTIEAFF

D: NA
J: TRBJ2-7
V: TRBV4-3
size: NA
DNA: TGCGCCAGCTCCTTCGGGCTTCCCAGCGAGCAGTACTTC
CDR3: CASSFGLPSEQYF

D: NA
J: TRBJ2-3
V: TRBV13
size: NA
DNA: TGTGCCAGCAGCTCCAGGGACGGCACAGATACGCAGTATTTT
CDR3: CASSSRDGTDTQYF

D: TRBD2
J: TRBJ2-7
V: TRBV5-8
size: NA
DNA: TGTGCCAGCACAAGCGGGGTCACCCCCTCCTACGAGCAGTACTTC
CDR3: CASTSGVTPSYEQYF

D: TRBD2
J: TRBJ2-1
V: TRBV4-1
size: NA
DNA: TGCGCCAGCAGCCAAATAGCGGGTTTATCCTACAATGAGCAGTTCTTC
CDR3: CASSQIAGLSYNEQFF

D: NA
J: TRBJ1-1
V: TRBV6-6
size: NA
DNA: TGTGCCAGCAGTTACTCAGAGTTAGTGGACACTGAAGCTTTCTTT
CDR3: CASSYSELVDTEAFF

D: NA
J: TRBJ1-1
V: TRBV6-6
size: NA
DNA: TGTGCCAGCAGTTACTCTCCACATATTCGGGACACTGAAGCTTTCTTT
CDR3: CASSYSPHIRDTEAFF

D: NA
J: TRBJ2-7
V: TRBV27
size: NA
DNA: TGTGCCAGCAGTTCCCTCTCCGTTTTCGACGAGCAGTACTTC
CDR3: CASSSLSVFDEQYF

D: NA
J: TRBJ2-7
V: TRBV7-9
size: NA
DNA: TGTGCCAGCAGCAAAGGGACTTTTAGCTCCTACGAGCAGTACTTC
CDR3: CASSKGTFSSYEQYF

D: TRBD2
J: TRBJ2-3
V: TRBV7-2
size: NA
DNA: TGTGCCAGCAGCTTAGGGCTAGCGGGAAGTCATGCATTTGATACGCAGTATTTT
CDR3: CASSLGLAGSHAFDTQYF

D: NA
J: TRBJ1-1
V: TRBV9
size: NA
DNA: TGTGCCAGCAGCGTAGAAAAGTGGGGGGACACTGAAGCTTTCTTT
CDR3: CASSVEKWGDTEAFF

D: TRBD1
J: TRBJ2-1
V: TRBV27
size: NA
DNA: TGTGCCAGCAGCAGCTGGGGGACAGGGAAACGCAATGAGCAGTTCTTC
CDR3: CASSSWGTGKRNEQFF

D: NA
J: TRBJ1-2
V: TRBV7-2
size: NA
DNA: TGTGGGTCAGGGGCTCCAGCTAACTATGGCTACACCTTC
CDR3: CGSGAPANYGYTF

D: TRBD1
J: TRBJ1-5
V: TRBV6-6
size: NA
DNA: TGTGCCAGCAGTTACTCGGGACAGCTGGATCAGCCCCAGCATTTT
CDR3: CASSYSGQLDQPQHF

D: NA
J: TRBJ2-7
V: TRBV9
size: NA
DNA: TGTGCCAGCAGCGTAGCTACGGGATCGACCTACGAGCAGTACTTC
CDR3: CASSVATGSTYEQYF

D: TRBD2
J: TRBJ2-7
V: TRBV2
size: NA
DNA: TGTGCCAGCAGGAGGGGGGGACCTAGCGGGGAGTGGGCCTACGAGCAGTACTTC
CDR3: CASRRGGPSGEWAYEQYF

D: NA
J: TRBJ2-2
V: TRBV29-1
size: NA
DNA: TGCAGCGTTGAAAGATGGGCCCCGGGCACCGGGGAGCTGTTTTTT
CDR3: CSVERWAPGTGELFF

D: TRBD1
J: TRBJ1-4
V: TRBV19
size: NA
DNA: TGTGCCAGTGGGCAGAGCTTGACAGGGGGGGCCGAGGGACTGTTTTTT
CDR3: CASGQSLTGGAEGLFF

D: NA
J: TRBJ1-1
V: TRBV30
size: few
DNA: TGTGCCTGGAGTCCGACGGTGAACACTGAAGCTTTCTTT
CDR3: CAWSPTVNTEAFF

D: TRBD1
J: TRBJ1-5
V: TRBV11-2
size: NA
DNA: TGTGCCAGCAGCCATGGGGGGACAGGGGGCCGTTTTTGGCCCCAGCATTTT
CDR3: CASSHGGTGGRFWPQHF

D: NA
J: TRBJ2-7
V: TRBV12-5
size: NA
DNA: TGTGCTAGTGCGGCAGGAGGGCTCCTGGAGCAGTACTTC
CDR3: CASAAGGLLEQYF

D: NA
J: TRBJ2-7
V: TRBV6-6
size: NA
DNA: TGTGCCAGCAGTTATTACGGGTACCCGATACTCTACGAGCAGTACTTC
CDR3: CASSYYGYPILYEQYF

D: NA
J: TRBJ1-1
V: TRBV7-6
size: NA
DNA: TGTGCCAGCAGCTTACTCGGGGACGTCACTGAAGCTTTCTTT
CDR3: CASSLLGDVTEAFF

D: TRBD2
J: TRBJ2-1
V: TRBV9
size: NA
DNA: TGTGCCAGCAGCGGACCCCGGGAGGGGTGGGGGAATGAGCAGTTCTTC
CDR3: CASSGPREGWGNEQFF

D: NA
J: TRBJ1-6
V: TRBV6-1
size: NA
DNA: TGTGCCAGCAGTGAAATGGGTAGATCACCCCTCCACTTT
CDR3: CASSEMGRSPLHF

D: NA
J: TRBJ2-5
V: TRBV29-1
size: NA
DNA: TGCAGCGGTGCGGGCAGGGAAGAGACCCAGTACTTC
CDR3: CSGAGREETQYF